The 11 T cell receptor beta chains below all came from one sample that was sequenced in a study of identical twins. Via MiXCR, TCRdb re-called the 5' RACE reads, giving one row per CDR3 protein. The sample records approximately 700,000 distinct CDR3 sequences, approximately 18% being singletons. These data were likewise used in another study, on T cells expressing NK-cell markers.

The sample comprised PBMCs. All receptors derive from a woman younger than 35 in good health.

The chain links TRBV20-1 to TRBJ1-1; 11 bases match TRBD1. The CDR3 length is 14 residues. Germline CDR1 DFQATT, CDR2 SNEGSKA (reference sequence). J gave up 1 base and V 5 bases, and 3 bases lay outside the gene matches. In nucleotides, the CDR3 is TGCAGTGCTCGGACAGGGGGCGGGAACACTGAAGCTTTCTTT. This translates into CSARTGGGNTEAFF.

This chain connects TRBV5-1 to TRBJ2-2; D remains unclear. Per the germline V gene, CDR1 is SGHRS and CDR2 is YFSETQ. The CDR3 totals 15 residues. The germline V and J ends were trimmed by 6 bases and 1 base, with 13 bases remaining between them. CDR3 DNA: TGCGCCAGCACCCTAGGTCGGATGAACACCGGGGAGCTGTTTTTT. Translating it yields CASTLGRMNTGELFF.

This clonotype turned up a few times. The J gene is TRBJ2-2, the V gene TRBV7-4, with D unresolved. The CDR3 contains 13 residues. Trimming removed 1 base at V and 6 bases at J, with 6 bases between. CDR1 SGHVT and CDR2 SQSDAQ come from the germline V gene. The DNA of the CDR3 is TGTGCCAGCAGCTTAGGGCCCTCCGGGGAGCTGTTTTTT. It is translated as CASSLGPSGELFF.

This clonotype was observed a handful of times. V is TRBV20-1 and J is TRBJ2-7, with D unclear. CDR1 is DFQATT, CDR2 SNEGSKA, per germline (reference sequence). The CDR3 spans 15 residues. Trimming removed 3 bases at V and 4 bases at J, with 19 bases between. CDR3 amino acids: CSASPRRLENYEQYF. In nucleotides, the CDR3 is TGCAGTGCTAGTCCCAGGAGACTGGAAAATTACGAGCAGTACTTC.

This clonotype was counted between two and nine times. The chain recombines TRBV18 with TRBJ2-7; the D is unclear. This CDR3 contains 15 residues. In germline, CDR1 is KGHSH, CDR2 LQKENI. V was cut by 3 bases and J by 5 bases, with 17 bases left in between. The CDR3 region has the DNA TGTGCCAGCTCACCCGCTCCCGCAGGTTTGGACGAGCAGTACTTC. Translating gives CASSPAPAGLDEQYF.

The rearrangement uses TRBV7-8 and TRBJ2-1, with D possibly matching TRBD2 (7 bases). The CDR3 runs to 16 residues. With 7 bases removed from V and 2 bases from J, the gap between germline ends came to 18 bases. From germline, CDR1 is SGHVS and CDR2 FQNEAQ. This CDR3 is CASNYVAGAPYNEQFF. The CDR3 DNA reads TGTGCCAGCAATTACGTGGCGGGGGCCCCCTACAATGAGCAGTTCTTC.

This clonotype was detected only a few times. The V call is TRBV20-1, the J call TRBJ2-1, with no clear D. The germline V gene encodes CDR1 DFQATT and CDR2 SNEGSKA (reference sequence). Trimming pared 5 bases from V and 10 bases from J, leaving 15 bases between. The CDR3 covers 12 residues. The CDR3 DNA reads as TGCAGTGCTCTGAAAAGTGCGCTCGAGCAGTTCTTC. Translating gives CSALKSALEQFF.

The rearrangement uses TRBV4-2 and TRBJ2-4; D may be TRBD2 (6 bases). CDR3 length: 14 amino acids. Germline assignment: CDR1 LGHNA and CDR2 YNFKEQ. Trimming stripped 1 base from V and 8 bases from J, with 12 bases between. Written as DNA, the CDR3 is TGTGCCAGCAGCCAAGTTGTGGGGGGTTACATTCAGTACTTC. Translating gives CASSQVVGGYIQYF.

This clonotype has more than one count but fewer than ten. V and J are TRBV20-1 and TRBJ2-3, with D uncertain. Germline V CDR1 and CDR2: DFQATT, SNEGSKA (reference sequence). This CDR3 is built from 12 residues. Trimming left V 6 bases short and J 3 bases short, with 10 bases between. CDR3 nucleotides: TGCAGTGCCCCGGATAAGACAGATACGCAGTATTTT. Translated, it gives CSAPDKTDTQYF.

The chain carries TRBV20-1 and TRBJ2-3, with a possible D match to TRBD1 (6 bases). This CDR3 has 13 residues. CDR1 is DFQATT, CDR2 SNEGSKA, per germline (reference sequence). V lost 7 bases and J lost 5, with 16 bases in between. CDR3 region: CSVPTTGLDTQYF. The CDR3 nucleotides are TGCAGTGTACCCACGACAGGCCTAGATACGCAGTATTTT.

The V call is TRBV11-3, the J call TRBJ2-7; 8 bases align to TRBD2. The CDR3 sequence is 15 residues long. Germline assignment: CDR1 SGHNT and CDR2 YENEEA. With V trimmed by 5 bases and J by 0 bases, 6 bases remained unmatched. CDR3 amino acids: CASSLAGTSSYEQYF. The CDR3 bases are TGTGCCAGCAGCCTTGCCGGGACTAGCTCCTACGAGCAGTACTTC.